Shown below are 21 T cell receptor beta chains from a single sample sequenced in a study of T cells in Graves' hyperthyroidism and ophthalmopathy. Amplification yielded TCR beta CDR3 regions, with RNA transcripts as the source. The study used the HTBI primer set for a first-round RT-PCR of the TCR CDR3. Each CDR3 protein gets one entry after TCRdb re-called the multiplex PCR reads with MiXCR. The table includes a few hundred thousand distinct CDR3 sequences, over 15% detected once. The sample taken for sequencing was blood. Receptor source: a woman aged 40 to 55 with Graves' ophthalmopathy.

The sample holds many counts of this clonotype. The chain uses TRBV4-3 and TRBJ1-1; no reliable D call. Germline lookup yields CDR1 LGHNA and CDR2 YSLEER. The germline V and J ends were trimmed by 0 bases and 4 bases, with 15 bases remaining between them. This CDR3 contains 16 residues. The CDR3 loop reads CASSQDIRQVFTEAFF. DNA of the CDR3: TGCGCCAGCAGCCAAGATATTAGGCAAGTGTTCACTGAAGCTTTCTTT.

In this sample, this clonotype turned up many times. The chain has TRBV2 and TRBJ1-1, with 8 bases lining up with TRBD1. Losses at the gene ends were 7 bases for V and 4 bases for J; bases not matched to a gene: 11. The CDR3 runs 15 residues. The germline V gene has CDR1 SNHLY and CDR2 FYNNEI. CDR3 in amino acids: CASTLNLQGGTEAFF. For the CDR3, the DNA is TGTGCCAGCACCCTCAATCTACAGGGGGGCACTGAAGCTTTCTTT.

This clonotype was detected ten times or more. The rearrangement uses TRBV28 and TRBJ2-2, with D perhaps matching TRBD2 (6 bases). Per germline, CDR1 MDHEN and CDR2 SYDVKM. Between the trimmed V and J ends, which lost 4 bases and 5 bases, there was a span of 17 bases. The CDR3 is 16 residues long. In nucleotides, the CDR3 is TGTGCCAGCAGTTCCCCCTGGGGGGAGAAAACCGGGGAGCTGTTTTTT. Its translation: CASSSPWGEKTGELFF.

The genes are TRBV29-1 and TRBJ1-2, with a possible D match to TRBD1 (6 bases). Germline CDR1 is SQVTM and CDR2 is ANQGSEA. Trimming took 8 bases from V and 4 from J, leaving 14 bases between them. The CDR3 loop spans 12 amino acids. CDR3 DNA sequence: TGCAGCTCTTGGGGGCCCGGCTATGGCTACACCTTC. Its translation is CSSWGPGYGYTF.

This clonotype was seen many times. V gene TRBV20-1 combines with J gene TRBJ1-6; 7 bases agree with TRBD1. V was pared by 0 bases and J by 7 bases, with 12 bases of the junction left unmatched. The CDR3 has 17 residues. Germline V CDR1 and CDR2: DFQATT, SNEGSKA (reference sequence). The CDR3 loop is CSARETGTAIPNSPLHF. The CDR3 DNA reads TGCAGTGCTAGAGAAACCGGGACAGCGATCCCCAATTCACCCCTCCACTTT.

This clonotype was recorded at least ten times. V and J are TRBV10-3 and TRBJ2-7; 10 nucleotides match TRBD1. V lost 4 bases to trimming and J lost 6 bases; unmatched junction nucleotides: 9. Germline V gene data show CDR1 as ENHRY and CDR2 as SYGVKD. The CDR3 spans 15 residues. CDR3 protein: CAISGMGQGSSEQYF. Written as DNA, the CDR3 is TGTGCCATCAGTGGGATGGGACAGGGGAGTTCCGAGCAGTACTTC.

The CDR3, as DNA: TGTGCCAGCAGCTTTATGGGACTAGCGGGAGGGCAAGAGACCCAGTACTTC. Its protein product is CASSFMGLAGGQETQYF. J is TRBJ2-5 and V is TRBV11-2, with 16 nucleotides matching TRBD2. This CDR3 comprises 17 residues. Germline CDR1 is SGHAT and CDR2 is FQNNGV. The junction had 3 bases not matched to a gene; V was cut back by 3 bases and J by 2 bases.

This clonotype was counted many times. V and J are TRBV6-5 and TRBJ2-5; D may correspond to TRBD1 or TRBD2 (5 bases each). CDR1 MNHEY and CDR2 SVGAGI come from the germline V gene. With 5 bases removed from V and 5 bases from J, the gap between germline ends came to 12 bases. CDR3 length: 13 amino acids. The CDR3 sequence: CASSLGDGETQYF. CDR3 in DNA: TGTGCCAGCAGTCTGGGGGACGGGGAGACCCAGTACTTC.

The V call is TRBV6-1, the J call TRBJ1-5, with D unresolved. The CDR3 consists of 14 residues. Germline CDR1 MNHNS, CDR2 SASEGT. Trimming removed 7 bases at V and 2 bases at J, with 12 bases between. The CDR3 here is CASKPGSGNQPQHF. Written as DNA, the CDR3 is TGTGCCAGCAAACCGGGATCGGGCAATCAGCCCCAGCATTTT.

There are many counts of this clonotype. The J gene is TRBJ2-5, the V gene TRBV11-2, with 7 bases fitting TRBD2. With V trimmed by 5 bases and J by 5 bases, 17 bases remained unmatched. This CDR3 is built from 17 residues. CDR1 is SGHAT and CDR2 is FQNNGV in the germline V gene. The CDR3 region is CASSPNSVGGRGETQYF. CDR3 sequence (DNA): TGTGCCAGCAGCCCGAACTCGGTGGGGGGGAGAGGGGAGACCCAGTACTTC.

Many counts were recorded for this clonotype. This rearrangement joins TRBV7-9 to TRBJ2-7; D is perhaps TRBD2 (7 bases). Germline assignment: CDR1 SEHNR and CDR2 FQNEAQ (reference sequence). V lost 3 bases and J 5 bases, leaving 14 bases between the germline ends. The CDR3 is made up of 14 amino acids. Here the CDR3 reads CASSFGGAYDEQYF. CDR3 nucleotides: TGTGCCAGCAGCTTTGGGGGGGCCTATGACGAGCAGTACTTC.

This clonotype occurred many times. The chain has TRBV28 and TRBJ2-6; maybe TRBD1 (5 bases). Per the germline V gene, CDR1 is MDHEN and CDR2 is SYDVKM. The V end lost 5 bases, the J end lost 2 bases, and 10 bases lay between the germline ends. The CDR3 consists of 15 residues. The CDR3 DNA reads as TGTGCCAGCAGTGAACAGGTGACTGGGGCCAACGTCCTGACTTTC. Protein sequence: CASSEQVTGANVLTF.

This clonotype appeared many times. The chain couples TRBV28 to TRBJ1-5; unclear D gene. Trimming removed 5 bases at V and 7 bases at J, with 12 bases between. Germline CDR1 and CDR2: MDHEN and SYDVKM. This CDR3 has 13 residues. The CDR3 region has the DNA TGTGCCAGCAGTCCAATTCTAAAGCAGCCCCAGCATTTT. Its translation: CASSPILKQPQHF.

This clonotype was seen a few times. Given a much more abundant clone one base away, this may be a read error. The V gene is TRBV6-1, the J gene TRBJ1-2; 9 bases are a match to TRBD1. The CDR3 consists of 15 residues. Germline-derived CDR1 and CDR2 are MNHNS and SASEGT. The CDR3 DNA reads TGTGCCAGCACCCCCGCCGGGGACAGGGCTTATGGCTACGCCTTC. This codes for CASTPAGDRAYGYAF.

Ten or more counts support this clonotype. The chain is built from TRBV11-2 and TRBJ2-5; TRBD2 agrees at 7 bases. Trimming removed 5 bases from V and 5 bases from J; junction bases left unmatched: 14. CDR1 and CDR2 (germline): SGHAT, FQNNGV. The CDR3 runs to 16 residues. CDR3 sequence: CASSTRGSRIQETQYF. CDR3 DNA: TGTGCCAGCAGCACCCGCGGGAGTAGAATCCAGGAGACCCAGTACTTC. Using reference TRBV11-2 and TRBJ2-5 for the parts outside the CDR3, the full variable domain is EAGVAQSPRYKIIEKRQSVAFWCNPISGHATLYWYQQILGQGPKLLIQFQNNGVVDDSQLPKDRFSAERLKGVDSTLKIQPAKLEDSAVYLCASSTRGSRIQETQYFGPGTRLLVL.

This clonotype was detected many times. The CDR3 reads CASSAGQDYEQYF. CDR3 nucleotide sequence: TGTGCCAGCAGTGCGGGACAGGACTACGAGCAGTACTTC. The J gene is TRBJ2-7, the V gene TRBV12-3 or TRBV12-4, with TRBD1 identical over 8 bases. CDR3 length: 13 residues. The V and J ends lost 5 bases and 3 bases, in that order; junction bases with no gene match: 3.

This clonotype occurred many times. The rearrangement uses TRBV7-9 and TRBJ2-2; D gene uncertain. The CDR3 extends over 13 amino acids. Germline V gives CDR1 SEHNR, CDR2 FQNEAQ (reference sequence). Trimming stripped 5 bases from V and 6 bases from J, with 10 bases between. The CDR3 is CASSASGPGELFF. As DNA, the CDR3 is TGTGCCAGCAGCGCCTCCGGCCCCGGGGAGCTGTTTTTT.

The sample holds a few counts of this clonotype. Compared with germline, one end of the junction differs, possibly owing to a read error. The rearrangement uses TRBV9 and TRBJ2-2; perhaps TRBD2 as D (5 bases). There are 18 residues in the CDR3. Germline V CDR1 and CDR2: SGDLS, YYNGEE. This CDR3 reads CASNVDGGWNANTGELFF. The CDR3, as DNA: TGTGCCAGCAACGTAGATGGAGGATGGAACGCGAACACCGGGGAGCTGTTTTTT.

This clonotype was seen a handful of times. The CDR3 coding sequence is TGTGCCAGCAGCGTAGAGGTGCAGCGGTTCAATCAGCCCCAGCATTTT. The encoded protein is CASSVEVQRFNQPQHF. The chain has TRBV9 and TRBJ1-5, with D unresolved. Trimming pared 0 bases from V and 3 bases from J, leaving 13 bases between. The CDR3 totals 16 residues. The germline V gene has CDR1 SGDLS and CDR2 YYNGEE.

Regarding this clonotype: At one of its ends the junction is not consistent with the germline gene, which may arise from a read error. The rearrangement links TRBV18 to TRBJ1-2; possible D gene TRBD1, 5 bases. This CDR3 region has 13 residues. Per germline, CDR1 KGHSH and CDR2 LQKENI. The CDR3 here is CASSPGRSLRGAF. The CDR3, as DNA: TGTGCCAGCTCACCGGGACGGAGTCTACGGGGCGCCTTC.

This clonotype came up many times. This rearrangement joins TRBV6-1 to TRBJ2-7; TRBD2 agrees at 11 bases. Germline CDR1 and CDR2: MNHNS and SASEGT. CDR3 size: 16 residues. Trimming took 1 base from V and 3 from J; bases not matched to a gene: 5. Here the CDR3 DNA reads TGTGCCAGCAGTGAAGTACTAGCGGGAGTAGTCTACGAGCAGTACTTC. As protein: CASSEVLAGVVYEQYF.